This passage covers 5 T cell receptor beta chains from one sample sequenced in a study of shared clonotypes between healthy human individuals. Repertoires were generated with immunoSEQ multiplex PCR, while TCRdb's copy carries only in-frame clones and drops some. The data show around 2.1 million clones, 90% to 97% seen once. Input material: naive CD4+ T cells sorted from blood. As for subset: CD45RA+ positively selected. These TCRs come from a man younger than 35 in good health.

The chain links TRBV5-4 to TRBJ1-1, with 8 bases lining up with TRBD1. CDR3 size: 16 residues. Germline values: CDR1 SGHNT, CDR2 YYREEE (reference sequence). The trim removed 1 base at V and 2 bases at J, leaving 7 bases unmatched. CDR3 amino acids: CASSLIARGRNTEAFF. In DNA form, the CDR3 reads TGTGCCAGCAGCTTGATCGCCAGGGGGCGTAACACTGAAGCTTTCTTT.

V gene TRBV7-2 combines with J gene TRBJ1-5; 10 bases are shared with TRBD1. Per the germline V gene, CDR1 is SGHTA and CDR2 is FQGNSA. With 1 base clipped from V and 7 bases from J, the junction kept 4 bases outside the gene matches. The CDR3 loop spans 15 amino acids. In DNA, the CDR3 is TGTGCCAGCAGCTTAGATGGGACAGGGGACCAGCCCCAGCATTTT. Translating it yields CASSLDGTGDQPQHF.

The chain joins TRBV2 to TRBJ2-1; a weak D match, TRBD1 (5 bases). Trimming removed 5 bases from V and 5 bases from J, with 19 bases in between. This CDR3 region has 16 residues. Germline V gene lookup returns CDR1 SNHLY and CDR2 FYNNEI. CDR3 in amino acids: CASSLMRQRTHNEQFF. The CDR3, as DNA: TGTGCCAGCAGTCTTATGAGACAGCGAACGCACAATGAGCAGTTCTTC.

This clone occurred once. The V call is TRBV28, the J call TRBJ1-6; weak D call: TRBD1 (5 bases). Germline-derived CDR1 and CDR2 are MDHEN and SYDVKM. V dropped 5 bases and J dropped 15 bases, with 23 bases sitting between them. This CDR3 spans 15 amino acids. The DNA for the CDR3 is TGTGCCAGCAGTCCAACCCCGGGTATTGGGGCCCACCTCCACTTT. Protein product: CASSPTPGIGAHLHF. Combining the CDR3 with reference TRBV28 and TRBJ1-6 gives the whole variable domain DVKVTQSSRYLVKRTGEKVFLECVQDMDHENMFWYRQDPGLGLRLIYFSYDVKMKEKGDIPEGYSVSREKKERFSLILESASTNQTSMYLCASSPTPGIGAHLHFGNGTRLTVT.

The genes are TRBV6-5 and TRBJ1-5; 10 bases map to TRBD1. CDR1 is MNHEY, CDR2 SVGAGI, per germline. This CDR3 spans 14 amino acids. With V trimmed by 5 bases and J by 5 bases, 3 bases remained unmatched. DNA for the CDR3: TGTGCCAGCAGTCCGGGACAGGGGTATCAGCCCCAGCATTTT. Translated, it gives CASSPGQGYQPQHF.